This TCR beta chain was found in a study of identical twins' blood T cells. The study's findings and limits: Even for out-of-frame TCRbeta, twins reportedly shared V gene usage much more than unrelated donors.

Worth noting for this clonotype: Its antigen is unknown.

Libraries were made from RNA as TCR cDNA, using a modified protocol. TCRdb re-derived calls from the 5' RACE reads in MiXCR, one entry per CDR3 protein. The data hold a few hundred thousand distinct CDR3 sequences, with roughly 27% observed a single time. V was clipped by 3 bases and J by 1 base; unmatched bases: 17. Germline V lookup: CDR1 SGHDN, CDR2 FVKESK. The CDR3 totals 21 residues. This sequence was found in a woman between 18 and 50 years old in good health. The sample consisted of PBMCs. This rearrangement joins TRBV14 to TRBJ2-6; the match to TRBD1 covers 8 bases. CDR3 sequence: CASSQGTGFESLRSGANVLTF. The CDR3 coding sequence is TGTGCCAGCAGCCAGGGGACAGGTTTTGAGTCATTACGTTCTGGGGCCAACGTCCTGACTTTC.